The 26 T cell receptor beta chains in this list originate from one sample, sequenced in a study of OX40 agonist ivuxolimab in advanced cancers. Data came from immunoSEQ multiplex PCR; TCRdb stores just in-frame clones and leaves some out. The table lists some 150,000 clones, 85% to 95% of them singletons. The starting material was CD4+ or CD8+ T cells sorted from blood, obtained in a trial of the OX40 agonist ivuxolimab. The receptors originated from an adult with an advanced solid tumor such as melanoma, head and neck, liver or kidney cancer.

The CDR3 here is CASRSVAGGPPEQFF. The CDR3 DNA follows: TGTGCCAGCAGGTCCGTAGCGGGAGGGCCGCCTGAGCAGTTCTTC. This rearrangement joins TRBV6-5 to TRBJ2-1, with TRBD2 matching 11 bases. There are 15 residues in the CDR3. Per the germline V gene, CDR1 is MNHEY and CDR2 is SVGAGI. Germline trimming cut 6 bases from V and 9 bases from J; bases unmatched to any gene: 10.

The chain uses TRBV4-3 and TRBJ2-5; 7 bases are a match to TRBD2. This CDR3 is 16 amino acids long. From germline, CDR1 is LGHNA and CDR2 YSLEER. V shed 0 bases and J 2 bases; nucleotides not matched to a gene: 6. The CDR3 nucleotides are TGCGCCAGCAGCCAAGATGGGCGGCGGGGGCAAGAGACCCAGTACTTC. This sequence encodes CASSQDGRRGQETQYF.

The rearrangement joins TRBV20-1 to TRBJ2-5; 7 positions agree with TRBD1. With 6 bases clipped from V and 4 bases from J, the junction kept 2 bases outside the gene matches. Per germline, CDR1 DFQATT and CDR2 SNEGSKA (reference sequence). The CDR3 sequence is 11 residues long. This CDR3 is CSAGGRETQYF. CDR3 bases: TGCAGTGCAGGGGGCCGAGAGACCCAGTACTTC.

V gene TRBV9 combines with J gene TRBJ2-1; D is unresolved. The CDR3 has 12 amino acids. Germline values: CDR1 SGDLS, CDR2 YYNGEE. V lost 2 bases, J lost 3 bases, and 3 bases lay in between. The CDR3 sequence: CASSVNYNEQFF. The CDR3 coding sequence is TGTGCCAGCAGCGTCAACTACAATGAGCAGTTCTTC.

V is TRBV11-3 and J is TRBJ2-5; no clear D gene. Trimming stripped 6 bases from V and 7 bases from J, with 18 bases between. The CDR3 sequence is 14 residues long. The germline V gene encodes CDR1 SGHNT and CDR2 YENEEA. The CDR3: CASSPRPTSGTQYF. The CDR3 nucleotides are TGTGCCAGCAGTCCTAGGCCGACATCGGGGACCCAGTACTTC. Supplemented by reference TRBV11-3 and TRBJ2-5, the full variable domain reads EAGVVQSPRYKIIEKKQPVAFWCNPISGHNTLYWYLQNLGQGPELLIRYENEEAVDDSQLPKDRFSAERLKGVDSTLKIQPAELGDSAVYLCASSPRPTSGTQYFGPGTRLLVL.

This clone was recorded once. The chain recombines TRBV7-3 with TRBJ1-4, with TRBD1 identical over 9 bases. The germline V gene has CDR1 SGHTA and CDR2 FQGTGA. This CDR3 has 13 residues. V lost 5 bases and J lost 10; bases outside the gene matches: 5. The CDR3 here is CASSLQTGGKLFF. In DNA form, the CDR3 reads TGTGCCAGCAGCCTCCAGACAGGGGGAAAACTGTTTTTT.

This clone turned up a few times. The chain recombines TRBV9 with TRBJ2-5; D gene unclear. Germline V gene sequence: CDR1 SGDLS, CDR2 YYNGEE. There are 11 residues in the CDR3. Trimming cost V 4 bases and J 2 bases, with 3 bases left between them. As DNA, the CDR3 is TGTGCCAGCAGCAGTCAAGAGACCCAGTACTTC. Protein product: CASSSQETQYF.

The chain couples TRBV10-3 to TRBJ1-2, with 9 bases lining up with TRBD1. V was clipped by 6 bases and J by 7 bases; unmatched bases: 6. The CDR3 length is 13 residues. The germline V gene has CDR1 ENHRY and CDR2 SYGVKD. DNA of the CDR3: TGTGCCATCAGAGAACAGGGGGCTTTTGGCTACACCTTC. Protein: CAIREQGAFGYTF.

The V gene is TRBV5-1, the J gene TRBJ1-2, with 8 bases aligning to TRBD1. The CDR3 runs to 13 residues. Trimming cost V 4 bases and J 3 bases; bases outside gene matches: 2. CDR1 is SGHRS and CDR2 is YFSETQ in the germline V gene. The CDR3 coding sequence is TGCGCCAGCAGCACGACAGGGGACTATGGCTACACCTTC. Translating it yields CASSTTGDYGYTF.

The chain joins TRBV6-6 to TRBJ1-6; no clear D gene. There are 12 residues in the CDR3. Germline lookup yields CDR1 MNHNY and CDR2 SVGAGI (reference sequence). Trimming took 0 bases from V and 12 from J, leaving 6 bases between them. CDR3: CASSYSPRPLHF. CDR3 DNA: TGTGCCAGCAGTTACTCGCCCAGACCCCTCCACTTT.

This chain uses TRBV19 with TRBJ2-7; 12 bases match TRBD1. The CDR3 contains 15 residues. The V segment lost 4 bases and the J segment 4 bases; nucleotides outside the gene matches: 5. Looked up from germline, CDR1 is LNHDA and CDR2 is SQIVND (reference sequence). The CDR3 here is CASSNRDRGQYEQYF. The CDR3 coding sequence is TGTGCCAGTAGTAACCGGGACAGGGGGCAATACGAGCAGTACTTC.

The chain joins TRBV9 to TRBJ2-1; D uncertain. The CDR3 has 15 residues. Per germline, CDR1 SGDLS and CDR2 YYNGEE. V was shortened by 0 bases and J by 0 bases, with 7 bases between the two germline ends. Written as DNA, the CDR3 is TGTGCCAGCAGCGTAGGCCCGAGCTCCTACAATGAGCAGTTCTTC. Protein: CASSVGPSSYNEQFF.

This clone showed up just a few times. The chain employs TRBV11-2 and TRBJ1-6; D is unresolved. Trimming left V 2 bases short and J 2 bases short, with 10 bases between. The germline gives CDR1 SGHAT, CDR2 FQNNGV. This CDR3 contains 16 residues. CDR3 nucleotide sequence: TGTGCCAGCAGCTTAAGGTCAGATCCCTATAATTCACCCCTCCACTTT. It is translated as CASSLRSDPYNSPLHF.

The V gene is TRBV2, the J gene TRBJ1-5; a possible D gene is TRBD1 (5 bases). V dropped 2 bases and J dropped 2 bases, with 7 bases sitting between them. Per the germline V gene, CDR1 is SNHLY and CDR2 is FYNNEI. This CDR3 has 14 residues. The chain's CDR3 is CASSEQGGNQPQHF. In nucleotides, the CDR3 is TGTGCCAGCAGTGAACAGGGCGGCAATCAGCCCCAGCATTTT.

V and J are TRBV5-5 and TRBJ1-5, with D perhaps TRBD1 (5 bases). CDR1 SGHKS and CDR2 YYEKEE come from the germline V gene (reference sequence). V lost 0 bases and J 5 bases, leaving 12 bases between the germline ends. The CDR3 covers 15 residues. The CDR3 region is CASSLEGHLDQPQHF. The CDR3 bases are TGTGCCAGCAGCTTGGAAGGACATTTGGATCAGCCCCAGCATTTT.

CDR3 region: CASSPNVPGTNEKLFF. The CDR3 DNA reads as TGTGCCAGCAGTCCCAACGTGCCGGGGACTAATGAAAAACTGTTTTTT. The genes are TRBV11-2 and TRBJ1-4; D is ambiguous. Germline CDR1 SGHAT, CDR2 FQNNGV. CDR3 length: 16 residues. The germline V and J ends were trimmed by 6 bases and 2 bases, with 16 bases remaining between them. Full variable domain (remainder filled in from reference TRBV11-2 and TRBJ1-4): EAGVAQSPRYKIIEKRQSVAFWCNPISGHATLYWYQQILGQGPKLLIQFQNNGVVDDSQLPKDRFSAERLKGVDSTLKIQPAKLEDSAVYLCASSPNVPGTNEKLFFGSGTQLSVL.

Only one count was recorded for this clone. The gene calls are TRBV19 and TRBJ2-2; no reliable D call. Germline CDR1 is LNHDA and CDR2 is SQIVND (reference sequence). The CDR3 extends over 13 amino acids. Trimming removed 3 bases at V and 7 bases at J, with 9 bases between. The CDR3 loop is CASSIRSGGELFF. In nucleotides, the CDR3 is TGTGCCAGTAGTATTAGATCCGGCGGGGAGCTGTTTTTT.

This chain connects TRBV27 to TRBJ1-5, with D perhaps matching TRBD1 (5 bases). Germline V CDR1 and CDR2: MNHEY, SMNVEV (reference sequence). Trimming removed 7 bases from V and 7 bases from J, with 17 bases in between. The CDR3 totals 14 residues. The CDR3 DNA reads TGTGCCAGCACCCCGGGGGGGTACGGACAGCCCCAGCATTTT. This gives the protein CASTPGGYGQPQHF.

The chain is built from TRBV7-3 and TRBJ2-1; 8 nucleotides align to TRBD2. Per germline, CDR1 SGHTA and CDR2 FQGTGA. V lost 7 bases and J lost 6; bases outside the gene matches: 11. This CDR3 is 15 amino acids long. This chain's CDR3 is CASNEGTSPVNEQFF. CDR3 DNA: TGTGCCAGCAACGAAGGGACTAGTCCTGTCAATGAGCAGTTCTTC. The full variable domain, rest sourced from reference TRBV7-3 and TRBJ2-1, is GAGVSQTPSNKVTEKGKYVELRCDPISGHTALYWYRQSLGQGPEFLIYFQGTGAADDSGLPNDRFFAVRPEGSVSTLKIQRTERGDSAVYLCASNEGTSPVNEQFFGPGTRLTVL.

The chain links TRBV28 to TRBJ2-7, with 12 bases identical to TRBD2. The V gene end was trimmed by 5 bases and the J gene end by 4 bases; junction bases not matched to a gene: 6. This CDR3 has 15 residues. CDR1 and CDR2 from the germline V gene are MDHEN and SYDVKM. As DNA, the CDR3 is TGTGCCAGCAGTCGTGGACTAGCGGGAACATACGAGCAGTACTTC. Its protein is CASSRGLAGTYEQYF.

This clone was seen only a few times. The V gene is TRBV19, the J gene TRBJ1-5, with D uncertain. The V end was cut by 0 bases, the J end by 2 bases, with 5 bases between. Germline-derived CDR1 and CDR2 are LNHDA and SQIVND (reference sequence). This CDR3 region has 14 residues. CDR3 amino acids: CASSIDPGNQPQHF. The CDR3 region has the DNA TGTGCCAGTAGTATAGATCCGGGCAATCAGCCCCAGCATTTT.

The chain has TRBV28 and TRBJ2-7; D unclear. This CDR3 has 14 residues. Trimming stripped 2 bases from V and 4 bases from J, with 12 bases between. Germline CDR1 reads MDHEN; CDR2 reads SYDVKM. In nucleotides, the CDR3 is TGTGCCAGCAGTTTAGTTTCGTCGGAGTACGAGCAGTACTTC. It is translated as CASSLVSSEYEQYF.

The J gene is TRBJ2-7, the V gene TRBV7-6, with TRBD1 matching 7 bases. This CDR3 is 13 amino acids long. Germline V gene lookup returns CDR1 SGHVS and CDR2 FNYEAQ. Unmatched junction bases numbered 7, after V lost 6 bases and J lost 5 bases. The CDR3 sequence: CASRFEGANEQYF. The CDR3 nucleotides read TGTGCCAGCAGGTTTGAGGGGGCCAACGAGCAGTACTTC.

The chain carries TRBV7-6 and TRBJ2-7, with D maybe TRBD1 (6 bases). CDR3 size: 14 residues. Germline values: CDR1 SGHVS, CDR2 FNYEAQ. The V gene lost 5 bases and the J gene lost 2 bases, with 13 bases spanning the gap. This CDR3 is CASSPGTPTYEQYF. In nucleotides, the CDR3 is TGTGCCAGCAGCCCCGGGACACCAACCTACGAGCAGTACTTC.

This chain joins TRBV11-2 and TRBJ1-2; a weak D match, TRBD1 (6 bases). V shed 5 bases and J shed 8 bases, with 15 bases lying between them. In germline, CDR1 is SGHAT, CDR2 FQNNGV. The CDR3 sequence is 13 residues long. CDR3 protein: CASSPPGVLGYTF. The CDR3, as DNA: TGTGCCAGCAGCCCCCCAGGGGTCCTAGGCTACACCTTC.

The rearrangement joins TRBV6-5 to TRBJ1-1, with D tentatively TRBD1 (6 bases). The CDR3 extends over 13 amino acids. V shed 1 base and J shed 6 bases, with 9 bases lying between them. Germline V gives CDR1 MNHEY, CDR2 SVGAGI. The CDR3 nucleotides read TGTGCCAGCAGTTACTTACAGGGCGCTGAAGCTTTCTTT. Amino acids: CASSYLQGAEAFF.